These 23 T cell receptor beta chains were sequenced from one sample in a study of pediatric ulcerative colitis. The protocol was immunoSEQ multiplex PCR, while the TCRdb copy is restricted to in-frame clones and leaves out a portion. Of more than 50,000 clones listed, 75% to 85% are singletons. Sequenced input: blood. These receptors originate from a boy aged 5 to 17 with moderate ulcerative colitis.

The V and J genes are TRBV19 and TRBJ2-3; 7 bases are a match to TRBD2. CDR1 LNHDA and CDR2 SQIVND come from the germline V gene (reference sequence). V lost 2 bases to trimming and J lost 9 bases; unmatched junction nucleotides: 17. The CDR3 has 17 residues. This CDR3 reads CASSIPPRAGEERTQYF. The CDR3 DNA is TGTGCCAGTAGTATACCCCCTCGTGCGGGAGAGGAGCGGACGCAGTATTTT.

V usage is TRBV5-1 and J usage is TRBJ2-7, with D maybe TRBD2 (5 bases). CDR3 length: 12 amino acids. Between the trimmed V and J ends, which lost 7 bases and 4 bases, there was a span of 12 bases. Germline V gene sequence: CDR1 SGHRS, CDR2 YFSETQ. The CDR3 DNA reads as TGCGCCAGCGGAATAACGGGATACGAGCAGTACTTC. Translation: CASGITGYEQYF.

This clone was seen only a few times. The rearrangement joins TRBV30 to TRBJ1-1; no definite D call. V gave up 4 bases and J gave up 0 bases, with 9 bases separating them. The CDR3 length is 13 residues. Germline loops: CDR1 GTSNPN, CDR2 SVGIG (reference sequence). CDR3 DNA: TGTGCCTGGACTAGGACGCTGAACACTGAAGCTTTCTTT. It codes for CAWTRTLNTEAFF.

This rearrangement joins TRBV5-1 to TRBJ2-7, with D tentatively TRBD2 (5 bases). V dropped 0 bases and J dropped 2 bases, with 12 bases sitting between them. CDR1 and CDR2 (germline): SGHRS, YFSETQ. The CDR3 runs to 15 residues. The CDR3 coding sequence is TGCGCCAGCAGCTTGGAGGCAGGAGGACCCTACGAGCAGTACTTC. Translated: CASSLEAGGPYEQYF.

This clone was seen a few times. The V and J genes are TRBV10-3 and TRBJ2-5; D might be TRBD1 (5 bases). CDR3 length equals 15 residues. Germline lookup yields CDR1 ENHRY and CDR2 SYGVKD. The V gene lost 5 bases and the J gene lost 4 bases, with 17 bases spanning the gap. The CDR3 DNA is TGTGCCATCAGTACAGGATTTGCCAGTCCAGAGACCCAGTACTTC. As protein: CAISTGFASPETQYF.

This chain's CDR3 is CASSPQQGNSNEKLFF. The CDR3 region has the DNA TGTGCCAGCTCACCACAACAGGGGAATTCTAATGAAAAACTGTTTTTT. This chain joins TRBV18 and TRBJ1-4; 7 bases are a match to TRBD1. Trimming cost V 1 base and J 3 bases; bases outside gene matches: 5. The CDR3 has 16 amino acids. Germline CDR1 KGHSH, CDR2 LQKENI.

V is TRBV7-9 and J is TRBJ1-1; D unclear. CDR3 size: 15 residues. Trimming removed 2 bases from V and 0 bases from J, with 10 bases in between. CDR1 is SEHNR, CDR2 FQNEAQ, per germline (reference sequence). The CDR3 DNA is TGTGCCAGCAGCTTACGGGAACCCTTGAACACTGAAGCTTTCTTT. Translation: CASSLREPLNTEAFF.

The count of this clone is one. J is TRBJ2-1 and V is TRBV30; no firm D call. CDR1 and CDR2 (germline): GTSNPN, SVGIG (reference sequence). The CDR3 runs 16 residues. V lost 0 bases and J lost 0, with 12 bases in between. The DNA for the CDR3 is TGTGCCTGGAGTGTAGGCTACTCTCTCTCCTACAATGAGCAGTTCTTC. It translates to CAWSVGYSLSYNEQFF. Full variable domain (missing parts from reference TRBV30 and TRBJ2-1): SQTIHQWPATLVQPVGSPLSLECTVEGTSNPNLYWYRQAAGRGLQLLFYSVGIGQISSEVPQNLSASRPQDRQFILSSKKLLLSDSGFYLCAWSVGYSLSYNEQFFGPGTRLTVL.

The V call is TRBV6-4, the J call TRBJ2-5, with a possible D match to TRBD1 (6 bases). CDR3 length: 14 amino acids. CDR1 is MRHNA, CDR2 SNTAGT, per germline. V was clipped by 6 bases and J by 1 base, with 12 bases between them. CDR3 sequence reads: CASSRNRVQETQYF. DNA of the CDR3: TGTGCCAGCAGCCGAAACAGGGTCCAAGAGACCCAGTACTTC.

The CDR3 reads CASSLRARHNSYEQYF. CDR3 DNA sequence: TGCGCCAGCAGCTTGAGGGCCAGGCATAACTCCTACGAGCAGTACTTC. The genes are TRBV5-1 and TRBJ2-7; D remains ambiguous. The CDR3 length is 16 residues. V lost 1 base to trimming and J lost 0 bases, with 14 bases between them. Germline-derived CDR1 and CDR2 are SGHRS and YFSETQ. Drawing the rest from reference TRBV5-1 and TRBJ2-7, the complete variable domain is KAGVTQTPRYLIKTRGQQVTLSCSPISGHRSVSWYQQTPGQGLQFLFEYFSETQRNKGNFPGRFSGRQFSNSRSEMNVSTLELGDSALYLCASSLRARHNSYEQYFGPGTRLTVT.

The V and J genes are TRBV7-3 and TRBJ2-1; a weak D match, TRBD2 (6 bases). Germline V gives CDR1 SGHTA, CDR2 FQGTGA. The CDR3 is 13 residues long. Trimming removed 0 bases from V and 13 bases from J, with 13 bases in between. CDR3 nucleotide sequence: TGTGCCAGCAGCTTAACGGGGGGAACTGACCAGTTCTTC. It specifies CASSLTGGTDQFF.

J is TRBJ2-4 and V is TRBV4-3; D perhaps matches TRBD2 (6 bases). V lost 0 bases to trimming and J lost 1 base, with 13 bases between them. Looked up from germline, CDR1 is LGHNA and CDR2 is YSLEER. The CDR3 runs to 17 residues. Written as DNA, the CDR3 is TGCGCCAGCAGCCAAGATCTCGGGAGTGCGGCCAAAAACATTCAGTACTTC. Its translation: CASSQDLGSAAKNIQYF.

The chain carries TRBV5-5 and TRBJ2-7; D perhaps matches TRBD2 (6 bases). Germline V gene data show CDR1 as SGHKS and CDR2 as YYEKEE (reference sequence). V lost 1 base and J lost 1, with 18 bases in between. The CDR3 length is 17 residues. The CDR3: CASSLTFSGRRSYEQYF. The CDR3 DNA reads as TGTGCCAGCAGCTTGACGTTCTCAGGGAGGAGATCCTACGAGCAGTACTTC. The variable domain in full, with the rest retrieved from reference TRBV5-5 and TRBJ2-7, is DAGVTQSPTHLIKTRGQQVTLRCSPISGHKSVSWYQQVLGQGPQFIFQYYEKEERGRGNFPDRFSARQFPNYSSELNVNALLLGDSALYLCASSLTFSGRRSYEQYFGPGTRLTVT.

V gene TRBV18 combines with J gene TRBJ2-3; D not resolved. This CDR3 has 13 residues. Germline values: CDR1 KGHSH, CDR2 LQKENI. Trimming left V 4 bases short and J 4 bases short, with 9 bases between. This chain's CDR3 is CASSLVLADTQYF. For the CDR3, the DNA is TGTGCCAGCTCACTAGTCCTAGCAGATACGCAGTATTTT.

The chain is built from TRBV11-3 and TRBJ1-1, with a weak D call TRBD1 (5 bases). The CDR3 length is 15 residues. The germline gives CDR1 SGHNT, CDR2 YENEEA. The V end was cut by 1 base, the J end by 4 bases, with 13 bases between. CDR3 amino acids: CASSLGWGDGTEAFF. The CDR3 DNA is TGTGCCAGCAGCTTAGGTTGGGGGGATGGCACTGAAGCTTTCTTT. Together with reference TRBV11-3 and TRBJ1-1, the CDR3 gives the full variable domain: EAGVVQSPRYKIIEKKQPVAFWCNPISGHNTLYWYLQNLGQGPELLIRYENEEAVDDSQLPKDRFSAERLKGVDSTLKIQPAELGDSAVYLCASSLGWGDGTEAFFGQGTRLTVV.

This chain uses TRBV7-3 with TRBJ2-2; D perhaps matches TRBD2 (5 bases). V lost 5 bases and J 4 bases, leaving 14 bases between the germline ends. The CDR3 sequence is 15 residues long. Germline CDR1 SGHTA, CDR2 FQGTGA. CDR3 coding DNA: TGTGCCAGCAGCGTACTCCCAGGAGGCACCGGGGAGCTGTTTTTT. Translated: CASSVLPGGTGELFF.

The rearrangement uses TRBV27 and TRBJ2-3; TRBD1 aligns across 8 bases. In germline, CDR1 is MNHEY, CDR2 SMNVEV (reference sequence). The CDR3 covers 18 residues. V lost 2 bases to trimming and J lost 1 base; unmatched junction nucleotides: 11. The CDR3 DNA is TGTGCCAGCAGTTTAGCAGGACAGGGTTTCAGTGGCACAGATACGCAGTATTTT. It translates to CASSLAGQGFSGTDTQYF.

This chain uses TRBV30 with TRBJ2-7, with 14 bases fitting TRBD2. Unmatched junction bases numbered 4, after V lost 7 bases and J lost 2 bases. Germline loops: CDR1 GTSNPN, CDR2 SVGIG (reference sequence). CDR3 length: 14 residues. The CDR3 nucleotides read TGTGCCTTAGGGACTAGCGGGAGTCCCTACGAGCAGTACTTC. Its protein product is CALGTSGSPYEQYF.

The chain has TRBV27 and TRBJ1-5, with D tentatively TRBD1 (6 bases). Germline CDR1 reads MNHEY; CDR2 reads SMNVEV (reference sequence). V lost 4 bases and J lost 6, with 16 bases in between. This CDR3 spans 15 amino acids. The CDR3 loop reads CASSWGRGQGQPQHF. CDR3 DNA sequence: TGTGCCAGCAGTTGGGGCAGGGGTCAAGGTCAGCCCCAGCATTTT.

This chain uses TRBV18 with TRBJ1-5; a weak D match, TRBD1 (6 bases). With 3 bases removed from V and 7 bases from J, the gap between germline ends came to 13 bases. The CDR3 totals 14 residues. Germline V lookup: CDR1 KGHSH, CDR2 LQKENI. The CDR3 bases are TGTGCCAGCTCACCCGGGGGGCCGAAGCAGCCCCAGCATTTT. Amino acids: CASSPGGPKQPQHF.

The rearrangement links TRBV18 to TRBJ1-2, with D tentatively TRBD1 (6 bases). Germline V lookup: CDR1 KGHSH, CDR2 LQKENI. CDR3 length: 12 residues. The V end was cut by 2 bases, the J end by 6 bases, with 7 bases between. CDR3 DNA sequence: TGTGCCAGCTCACCAAAGGGGGATGGCTACACCTTC. Translation: CASSPKGDGYTF.

The V and J genes are TRBV14 and TRBJ2-2, with D possibly being TRBD2 (7 bases). Trimming took off 7 bases at V and 5 bases at J, with 17 bases between the two ends. The CDR3 totals 15 residues. Germline CDR1 reads SGHDN; CDR2 reads FVKESK. CDR3 sequence reads: CASTRGGAQTGELFF. As DNA, the CDR3 is TGTGCCAGCACCCGTGGGGGGGCGCAGACCGGGGAGCTGTTTTTT.

The V gene is TRBV9, the J gene TRBJ2-5; tentatively, D is TRBD2 (5 bases). V was pared by 0 bases and J by 0 bases, with 6 bases between. Germline V lookup: CDR1 SGDLS, CDR2 YYNGEE. The CDR3 length is 14 residues. CDR3 DNA: TGTGCCAGCAGCGTAGCCGGGAACCAAGAGACCCAGTACTTC. As protein: CASSVAGNQETQYF.